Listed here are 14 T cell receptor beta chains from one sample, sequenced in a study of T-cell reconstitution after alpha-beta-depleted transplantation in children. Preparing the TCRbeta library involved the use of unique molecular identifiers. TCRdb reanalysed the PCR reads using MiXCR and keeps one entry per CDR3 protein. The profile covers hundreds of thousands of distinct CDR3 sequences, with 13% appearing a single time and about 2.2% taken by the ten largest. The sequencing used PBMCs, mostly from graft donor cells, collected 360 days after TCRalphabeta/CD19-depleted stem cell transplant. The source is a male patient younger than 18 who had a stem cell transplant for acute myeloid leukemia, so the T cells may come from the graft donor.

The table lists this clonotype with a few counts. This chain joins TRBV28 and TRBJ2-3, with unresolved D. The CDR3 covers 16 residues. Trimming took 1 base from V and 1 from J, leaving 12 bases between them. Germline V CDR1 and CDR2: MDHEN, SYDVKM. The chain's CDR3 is CASSLYGDDGTDTQYF. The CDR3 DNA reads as TGTGCCAGCAGTTTATATGGGGATGACGGCACAGATACGCAGTATTTT.

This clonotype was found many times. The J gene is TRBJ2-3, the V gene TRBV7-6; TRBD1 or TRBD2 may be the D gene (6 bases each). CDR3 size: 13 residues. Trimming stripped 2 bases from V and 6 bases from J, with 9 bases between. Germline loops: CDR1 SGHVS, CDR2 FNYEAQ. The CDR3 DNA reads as TGTGCCAGCAGCTTAACAGGGAGGGATACGCAGTATTTT. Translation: CASSLTGRDTQYF.

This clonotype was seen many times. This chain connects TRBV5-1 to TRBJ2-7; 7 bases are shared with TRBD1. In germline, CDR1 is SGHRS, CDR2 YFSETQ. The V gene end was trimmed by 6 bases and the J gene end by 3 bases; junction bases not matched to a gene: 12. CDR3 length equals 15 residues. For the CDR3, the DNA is TGCGCCAGCAACCCAACAGGGGTAATTATCTACGAGCAGTACTTC. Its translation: CASNPTGVIIYEQYF.

CDR3 sequence (DNA): TGCAGTGCGAGACAAACCGGGCTTAGCTCCTACGAGCAGTACTTC. Translation gives CSARQTGLSSYEQYF. The chain has TRBV20-1 and TRBJ2-7; D is undetermined. Germline V CDR1 and CDR2: DFQATT, SNEGSKA (reference sequence). Between the trimmed V and J ends, which lost 6 bases and 0 bases, there was a span of 18 bases. The CDR3 covers 15 residues.

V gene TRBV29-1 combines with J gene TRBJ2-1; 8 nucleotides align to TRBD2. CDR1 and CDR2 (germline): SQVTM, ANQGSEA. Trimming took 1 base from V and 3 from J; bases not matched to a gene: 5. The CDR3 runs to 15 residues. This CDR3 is CSVEVPGRGYNEQFF. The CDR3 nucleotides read TGCAGCGTTGAAGTACCCGGGAGGGGCTACAATGAGCAGTTCTTC.

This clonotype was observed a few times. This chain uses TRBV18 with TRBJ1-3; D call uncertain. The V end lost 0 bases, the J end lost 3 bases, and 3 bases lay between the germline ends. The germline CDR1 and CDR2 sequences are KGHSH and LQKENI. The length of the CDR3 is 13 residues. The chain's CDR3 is CASSPPYGNTIYF. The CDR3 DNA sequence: TGTGCCAGCTCACCACCATATGGAAACACCATATATTTT.

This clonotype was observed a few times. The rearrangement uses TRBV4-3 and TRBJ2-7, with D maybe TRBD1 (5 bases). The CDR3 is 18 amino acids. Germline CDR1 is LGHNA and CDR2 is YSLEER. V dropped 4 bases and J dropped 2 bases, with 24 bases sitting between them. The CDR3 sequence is CASSPRLVGTGTTYEQYF. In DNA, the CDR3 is TGCGCCAGCAGCCCGAGGCTTGTCGGTACAGGAACCACCTACGAGCAGTACTTC.

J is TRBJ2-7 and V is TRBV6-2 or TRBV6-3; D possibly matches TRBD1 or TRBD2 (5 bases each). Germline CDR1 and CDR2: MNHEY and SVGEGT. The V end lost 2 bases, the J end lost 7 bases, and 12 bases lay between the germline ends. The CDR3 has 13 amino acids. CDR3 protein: CASSYRSGGEQYF. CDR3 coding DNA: TGTGCCAGCAGTTACCGGAGTGGGGGTGAGCAGTACTTC.

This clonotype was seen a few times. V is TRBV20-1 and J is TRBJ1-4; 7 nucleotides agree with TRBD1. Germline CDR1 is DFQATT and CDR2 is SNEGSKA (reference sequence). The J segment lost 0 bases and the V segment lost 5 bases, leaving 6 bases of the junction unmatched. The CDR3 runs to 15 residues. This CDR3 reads CSAVGTDATNEKLFF. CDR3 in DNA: TGCAGTGCTGTAGGGACAGATGCAACTAATGAAAAACTGTTTTTT.

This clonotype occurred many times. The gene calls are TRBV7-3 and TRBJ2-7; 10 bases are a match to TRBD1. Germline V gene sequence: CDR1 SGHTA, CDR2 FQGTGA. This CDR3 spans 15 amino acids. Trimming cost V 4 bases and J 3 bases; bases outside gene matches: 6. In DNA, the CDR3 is TGTGCCAGCAGCTCCGGGACAGGGGAACACTACGAGCAGTACTTC. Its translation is CASSSGTGEHYEQYF.

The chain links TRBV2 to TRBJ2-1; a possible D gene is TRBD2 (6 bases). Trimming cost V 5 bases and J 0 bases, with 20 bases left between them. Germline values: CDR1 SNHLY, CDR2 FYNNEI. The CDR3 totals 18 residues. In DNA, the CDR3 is TGTGCCAGCAGTCCCCAAGGAGCGGGTTTAAGCTCCTACAATGAGCAGTTCTTC. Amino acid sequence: CASSPQGAGLSSYNEQFF.

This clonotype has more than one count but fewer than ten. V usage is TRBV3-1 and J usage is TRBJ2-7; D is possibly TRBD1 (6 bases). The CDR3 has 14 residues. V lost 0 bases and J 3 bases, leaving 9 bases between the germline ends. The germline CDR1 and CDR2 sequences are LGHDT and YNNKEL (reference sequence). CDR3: CASSQDLQGYEQYF. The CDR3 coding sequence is TGTGCCAGCAGCCAAGATTTACAGGGCTACGAGCAGTACTTC.

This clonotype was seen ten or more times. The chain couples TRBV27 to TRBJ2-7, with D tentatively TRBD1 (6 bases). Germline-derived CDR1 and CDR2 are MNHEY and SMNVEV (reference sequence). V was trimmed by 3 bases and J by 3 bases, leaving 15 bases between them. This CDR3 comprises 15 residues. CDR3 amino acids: CASSLGPGTNYEQYF. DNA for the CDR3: TGTGCCAGCAGTTTGGGCCCCGGGACAAACTACGAGCAGTACTTC.

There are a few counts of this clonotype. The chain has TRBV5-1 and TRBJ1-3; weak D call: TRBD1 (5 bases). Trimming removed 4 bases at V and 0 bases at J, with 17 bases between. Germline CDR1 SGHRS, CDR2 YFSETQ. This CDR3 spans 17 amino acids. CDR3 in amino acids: CASSPYQGGPSGNTIYF. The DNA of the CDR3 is TGCGCCAGCAGCCCGTACCAGGGAGGCCCCTCTGGAAACACCATATATTTT.